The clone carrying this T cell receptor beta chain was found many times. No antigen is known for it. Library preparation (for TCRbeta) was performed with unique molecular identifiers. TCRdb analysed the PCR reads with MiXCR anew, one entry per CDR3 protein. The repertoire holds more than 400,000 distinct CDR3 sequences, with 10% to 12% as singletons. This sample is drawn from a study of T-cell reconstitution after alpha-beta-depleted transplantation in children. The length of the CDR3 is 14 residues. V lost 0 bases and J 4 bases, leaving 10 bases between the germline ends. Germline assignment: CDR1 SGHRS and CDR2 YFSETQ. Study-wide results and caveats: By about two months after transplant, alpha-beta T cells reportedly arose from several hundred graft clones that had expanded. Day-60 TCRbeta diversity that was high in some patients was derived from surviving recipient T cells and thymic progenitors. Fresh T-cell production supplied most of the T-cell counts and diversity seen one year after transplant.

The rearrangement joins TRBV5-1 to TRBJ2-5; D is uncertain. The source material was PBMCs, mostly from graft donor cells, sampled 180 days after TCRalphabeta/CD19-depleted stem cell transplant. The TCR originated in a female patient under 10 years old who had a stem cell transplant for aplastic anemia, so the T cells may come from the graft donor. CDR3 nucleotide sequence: TGCGCCAGCAGCTTGGAGGGCCGCGGAGAGACCCAGTACTTC. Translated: CASSLEGRGETQYF.